These 26 T cell receptor beta chains share one sample of origin, sequenced in a study of blood T cell repertoires in COVID-19. Clones were read by immunoSEQ multiplex PCR, and TCRdb kept only the in-frame ones, dropping some. The sample lists 95,000 to 120,000 clones; around 90% were seen once. Input material: peripheral blood. The receptors stem from a woman in her 50s with acute or convalescent COVID-19.

This rearrangement joins TRBV27 to TRBJ1-1; a possible D gene is TRBD1 (5 bases). The germline CDR1 and CDR2 sequences are MNHEY and SMNVEV (reference sequence). The V end was cut by 6 bases, the J end by 1 base, with 12 bases between. The CDR3 is 14 residues long. CDR3 sequence: CASSDPGGNTEAFF. The CDR3 DNA reads TGTGCCAGCAGCGATCCCGGGGGGAACACTGAAGCTTTCTTT.

This clone came up a few times. The rearrangement joins TRBV6-5 to TRBJ1-1; TRBD1 might be the D (6 bases). V was cut by 4 bases and J by 1 base, with 10 bases left in between. CDR1 MNHEY and CDR2 SVGAGI come from the germline V gene. CDR3 size: 14 residues. In DNA, the CDR3 is TGTGCCAGCAGTTCGGGACAACAGAACACTGAAGCTTTCTTT. Translated, it gives CASSSGQQNTEAFF.

The chain is built from TRBV9 and TRBJ2-5, with D unresolved. The CDR3 sequence is 13 residues long. Between the trimmed V and J ends, which lost 0 bases and 0 bases, there was a span of 3 bases. Germline lookup yields CDR1 SGDLS and CDR2 YYNGEE. The CDR3, as DNA: TGTGCCAGCAGCGTAGACAACCAAGAGACCCAGTACTTC. Protein sequence: CASSVDNQETQYF. Full variable domain (missing parts from reference TRBV9 and TRBJ2-5): DSGVTQTPKHLITATGQRVTLRCSPRSGDLSVYWYQQSLDQGLQFLIQYYNGEERAKGNILERFSAQQFPDLHSELNLSSLELGDSALYFCASSVDNQETQYFGPGTRLLVL.

The chain carries TRBV3-1 (or the pseudogene TRBV3-2) and TRBJ1-4; the match to TRBD1 covers 12 bases. The V and J ends lost 3 bases and 10 bases, in that order; junction bases with no gene match: 6. Germline V gene sequence: CDR1 LGHDT, CDR2 YNNKEL (reference sequence). CDR3 length: 15 amino acids. The CDR3 loop is CASSHSGQGAGKLFF. The CDR3 nucleotides are TGTGCCAGCAGCCATTCGGGACAGGGGGCGGGAAAACTGTTTTTT.

This clone was observed once. The chain joins TRBV15 to TRBJ2-1; D might be TRBD2 (6 bases). V gave up 2 bases and J gave up 0 bases, with 11 bases separating them. CDR1 LNHNV and CDR2 YYDKDF come from the germline V gene (reference sequence). CDR3 length equals 16 residues. CDR3 sequence: CATSRTSSSSYNEQFF. Here the CDR3 DNA reads TGTGCCACCAGCAGAACTAGCTCCAGCTCCTACAATGAGCAGTTCTTC. Full variable domain (missing parts from reference TRBV15 and TRBJ2-1): DAMVIQNPRYQVTQFGKPVTLSCSQTLNHNVMYWYQQKSSQAPKLLFHYYDKDFNNEADTPDNFQSRRPNTSFCFLDIRSPGLGDTAMYLCATSRTSSSSYNEQFFGPGTRLTVL.

This chain uses TRBV28 with TRBJ1-5; D is unresolved. Germline values: CDR1 MDHEN, CDR2 SYDVKM. The V end lost 1 base, the J end lost 4 bases, and 5 bases lay between the germline ends. The length of the CDR3 is 13 residues. Written as DNA, the CDR3 is TGTGCCAGCAGTTTATACTGGAATCAGCCCCAGCATTTT. It is translated as CASSLYWNQPQHF.

The rearrangement uses TRBV10-2 and TRBJ1-1, with 7 bases matching TRBD1. This CDR3 is built from 14 residues. Per the germline V gene, CDR1 is WSHSY and CDR2 is SAAADI. The V segment lost 4 bases and the J segment 1 base; nucleotides outside the gene matches: 3. CDR3 sequence reads: CASSVNRGNTEAFF. For the CDR3, the DNA is TGCGCCAGCAGTGTGAACAGGGGGAACACTGAAGCTTTCTTT.

The gene calls are TRBV25-1 and TRBJ2-2, with D tentatively TRBD2 (6 bases). V shed 5 bases and J shed 5 bases, with 12 bases lying between them. The CDR3 has 14 amino acids. Germline CDR1 is MGHDK and CDR2 is SYGVNS. The CDR3 region has the DNA TGTGCCAGCAGTCCCCAGGAGGGTACCGGGGAGCTGTTTTTT. This sequence encodes CASSPQEGTGELFF. The full variable domain, completed using reference TRBV25-1 and TRBJ2-2, is EADIYQTPRYLVIGTGKKITLECSQTMGHDKMYWYQQDPGMELHLIHYSYGVNSTEKGDLSSESTVSRIRTEHFPLTLESARPSHTSQYLCASSPQEGTGELFFGEGSRLTVL.

The V and J genes are TRBV7-2 and TRBJ2-5; D call uncertain. Germline V lookup: CDR1 SGHTA, CDR2 FQGNSA. The CDR3 totals 17 residues. V lost 4 bases, J lost 2 bases, and 20 bases lay in between. CDR3 DNA: TGTGCCAGCAGCTCAGGTTGGGCAGCCCTGCTACAAGAGACCCAGTACTTC. As protein: CASSSGWAALLQETQYF.

This chain uses TRBV5-1 with TRBJ2-5, with TRBD1 matching 11 bases. Looked up from germline, CDR1 is SGHRS and CDR2 is YFSETQ. This CDR3 comprises 15 residues. V gave up 4 bases and J gave up 4 bases; unmatched junction bases: 6. The CDR3 spells CASSHGTGGTETQYF. The CDR3 bases are TGCGCCAGCAGCCATGGGACAGGGGGTACAGAGACCCAGTACTTC.

The chain employs TRBV19 and TRBJ2-7, with 7 bases matching TRBD1. The germline V gene has CDR1 LNHDA and CDR2 SQIVND (reference sequence). Trimming removed 5 bases from V and 2 bases from J; junction bases left unmatched: 3. The length of the CDR3 is 13 residues. CDR3 region: CASSPGTAYEQYF. CDR3 DNA sequence: TGTGCCAGTAGTCCCGGGACAGCCTACGAGCAGTACTTC.

This chain links TRBV9 with TRBJ1-3; D is ambiguous. Germline assignment: CDR1 SGDLS and CDR2 YYNGEE. V lost 8 bases to trimming and J lost 0 bases, with 9 bases between them. The CDR3 covers 13 residues. This CDR3 is CASGETSGNTIYF. DNA for the CDR3: TGTGCCAGTGGGGAGACCTCTGGAAACACCATATATTTT.

This clone occurred once. J is TRBJ1-1 and V is TRBV28; 9 bases are shared with TRBD1. CDR3 length: 17 amino acids. The germline CDR1 and CDR2 sequences are MDHEN and SYDVKM. The trim removed 4 bases at V and 4 bases at J, leaving 13 bases unmatched. The CDR3 nucleotides read TGTGCCAGCAGTTCCGGACAGGGGCGGGGGATGGCCACTGAAGCTTTCTTT. Its protein is CASSSGQGRGMATEAFF.

The chain carries TRBV7-9 and TRBJ1-4; a possible D gene is TRBD1 (5 bases). CDR1 is SEHNR and CDR2 is FQNEAQ in the germline V gene (reference sequence). V lost 3 bases to trimming and J lost 2 bases, with 7 bases between them. This CDR3 is built from 14 residues. For the CDR3, the DNA is TGTGCCAGCAGCTTTCAGGGTACTAATGAAAAACTGTTTTTT. Its protein product is CASSFQGTNEKLFF.

This clone was detected only once. This rearrangement joins TRBV30 to TRBJ1-2, with 7 bases that match TRBD1. CDR1 and CDR2 from the germline V gene are GTSNPN and SVGIG (reference sequence). The CDR3 is 14 residues long. The trim removed 3 bases at V and 8 bases at J, leaving 12 bases unmatched. The CDR3 nucleotides read TGTGCCTGGAGCCAACAGGGGATCTTTCAAGGCTACACCTTC. Amino acid sequence: CAWSQQGIFQGYTF. The variable domain in full, with the rest retrieved from reference TRBV30 and TRBJ1-2, is SQTIHQWPATLVQPVGSPLSLECTVEGTSNPNLYWYRQAAGRGLQLLFYSVGIGQISSEVPQNLSASRPQDRQFILSSKKLLLSDSGFYLCAWSQQGIFQGYTFGSGTRLTVV.

J is TRBJ2-7 and V is TRBV12-5, with a possible D match to TRBD2 (6 bases). Per germline, CDR1 LGHNT and CDR2 FRNRAP. The V end was cut by 7 bases, the J end by 0 bases, with 10 bases between. The CDR3 is made up of 13 amino acids. This CDR3 reads CASAGDFSYEQYF. The CDR3 DNA follows: TGTGCTAGTGCCGGGGACTTCTCCTACGAGCAGTACTTC.

V usage is TRBV30 and J usage is TRBJ2-1; perhaps TRBD2 as D (6 bases). Germline-derived CDR1 and CDR2 are GTSNPN and SVGIG (reference sequence). The V gene lost 1 base and the J gene lost 1 base, with 17 bases spanning the gap. This CDR3 comprises 17 residues. The CDR3, as DNA: TGTGCCTGGAGTGGAGCGGTGACGGGAGTATCCTACAATGAGCAGTTCTTC. Its protein is CAWSGAVTGVSYNEQFF.

This chain joins TRBV5-1 and TRBJ1-6; TRBD1 matches 9 bases. Germline V gives CDR1 SGHRS, CDR2 YFSETQ. This CDR3 region has 15 residues. The trim removed 4 bases at V and 10 bases at J, leaving 9 bases unmatched. This chain's CDR3 is CASSRGTGLKSPLHF. For the CDR3, the DNA is TGCGCCAGCAGCCGGGGGACAGGGCTGAAATCACCCCTCCACTTT.

The V and J genes are TRBV6-1 and TRBJ2-1; D perhaps matches TRBD2 (6 bases). V lost 0 bases and J 12 bases, leaving 12 bases between the germline ends. The V gene's germline CDR1 is MNHNS and CDR2 SASEGT. The CDR3 length is 13 residues. The CDR3 DNA is TGTGCCAGCAGTGAAGCGCGGGGCACGGGGCAGTTCTTC. It is translated as CASSEARGTGQFF.

The chain carries TRBV19 and TRBJ1-3, with 7 bases identical to TRBD1. V was clipped by 5 bases and J by 4 bases; unmatched bases: 11. Germline V lookup: CDR1 LNHDA, CDR2 SQIVND (reference sequence). The CDR3 covers 16 residues. This chain's CDR3 is CASSPLTGRYGNTIYF. For the CDR3, the DNA is TGTGCCAGTAGTCCACTGACAGGGAGATACGGAAACACCATATATTTT.

The CDR3 DNA reads TGTGCCAGCAGCAAGGACAGGGGCTATGGCTACACCTTC. The encoded protein is CASSKDRGYGYTF. V is TRBV7-2 and J is TRBJ1-2; 9 nucleotides line up with TRBD1. V was pared by 5 bases and J by 4 bases, with 2 bases of the junction left unmatched. There are 13 residues in the CDR3. Germline values: CDR1 SGHTA, CDR2 FQGNSA. The full variable domain, rest sourced from reference TRBV7-2 and TRBJ1-2, is GAGVSQSPSNKVTEKGKDVELRCDPISGHTALYWYRQSLGQGLEFLIYFQGNSAPDKSGLPSDRFSAERTGGSVSTLTIQRTQQEDSAVYLCASSKDRGYGYTFGSGTRLTVV.

The chain recombines TRBV27 with TRBJ1-1; TRBD1 matches 9 bases. This CDR3 comprises 14 residues. Per germline, CDR1 MNHEY and CDR2 SMNVEV (reference sequence). V lost 5 bases to trimming and J lost 5 bases; unmatched junction nucleotides: 6. The CDR3 here is CASSGGDRVTEAFF. The CDR3 coding sequence is TGTGCCAGCAGTGGGGGGGACAGGGTGACTGAAGCTTTCTTT.

The chain carries TRBV24-1 and TRBJ1-1, with TRBD1 matching over 9 bases. Losses at the gene ends were 5 bases for V and 5 bases for J; bases not matched to a gene: 8. The CDR3 consists of 15 residues. Germline loops: CDR1 KGHDR, CDR2 SFDVKD. The CDR3 DNA sequence: TGTGCCACCAGTGGCGGAGACAGGGGGTATACTGAAGCTTTCTTT. This encodes CATSGGDRGYTEAFF.

A few counts support this clone. The chain links TRBV29-1 to TRBJ2-7; 9 positions agree with TRBD1. Germline CDR1 reads SQVTM; CDR2 reads ANQGSEA. The J segment lost 1 base and the V segment lost 5 bases, leaving 6 bases of the junction unmatched. The CDR3 sequence is 14 residues long. CDR3 in amino acids: CSVTGTGYSYEQYF. CDR3 in DNA: TGCAGCGTTACCGGGACAGGGTATTCCTACGAGCAGTACTTC.

This clone was counted between two and nine times. This chain joins TRBV5-1 and TRBJ2-7, with D possibly being TRBD2 (6 bases). Germline loops: CDR1 SGHRS, CDR2 YFSETQ. There are 13 residues in the CDR3. In DNA form, the CDR3 reads TGCGCTTCTCGGAGGGGCAGCTACTACGAGCAGTACTTC. It encodes CASRRGSYYEQYF.

V and J are TRBV7-9 and TRBJ2-7; 9 bases are shared with TRBD1. Germline V CDR1 and CDR2: SEHNR, FQNEAQ (reference sequence). V lost 3 bases and J lost 2; bases outside the gene matches: 8. This CDR3 comprises 16 residues. The CDR3 nucleotides read TGTGCCAGCAGCTTTAGTCAGGGACAGGGACCCTACGAGCAGTACTTC. This sequence encodes CASSFSQGQGPYEQYF.